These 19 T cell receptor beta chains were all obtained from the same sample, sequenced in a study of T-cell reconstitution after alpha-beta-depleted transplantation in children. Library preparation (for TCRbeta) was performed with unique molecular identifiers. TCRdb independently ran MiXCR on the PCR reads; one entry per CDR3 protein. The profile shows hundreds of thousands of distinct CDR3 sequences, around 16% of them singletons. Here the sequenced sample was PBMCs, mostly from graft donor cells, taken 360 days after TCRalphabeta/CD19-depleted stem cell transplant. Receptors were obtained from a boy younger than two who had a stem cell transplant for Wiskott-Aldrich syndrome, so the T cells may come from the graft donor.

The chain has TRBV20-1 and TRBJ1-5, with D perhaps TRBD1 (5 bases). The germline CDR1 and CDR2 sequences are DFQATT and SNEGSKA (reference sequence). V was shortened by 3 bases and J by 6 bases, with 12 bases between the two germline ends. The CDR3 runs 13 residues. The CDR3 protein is CSASRQGVQPQHF. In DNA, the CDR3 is TGCAGTGCTAGTAGGCAGGGTGTTCAGCCCCAGCATTTT.

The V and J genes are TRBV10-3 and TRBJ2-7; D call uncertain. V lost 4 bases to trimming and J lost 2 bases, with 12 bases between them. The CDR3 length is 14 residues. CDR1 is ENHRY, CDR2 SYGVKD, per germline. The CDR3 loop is CAISGLRIPYEQYF. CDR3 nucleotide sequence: TGTGCCATCAGTGGCTTGAGAATCCCCTACGAGCAGTACTTC.

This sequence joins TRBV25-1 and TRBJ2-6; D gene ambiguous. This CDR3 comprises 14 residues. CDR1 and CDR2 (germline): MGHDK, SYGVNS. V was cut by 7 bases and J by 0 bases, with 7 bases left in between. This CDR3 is CASTKGSGANVLTF. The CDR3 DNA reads TGTGCCAGCACGAAGGGCTCTGGGGCCAACGTCCTGACTTTC.

Here the CDR3 reads CASSTLGNYEQYF. The CDR3 DNA reads TGTGCCAGCAGCACGCTAGGCAACTACGAGCAGTACTTC. V gene TRBV12-3 or TRBV12-4 combines with J gene TRBJ2-7; D is uncertain. V dropped 6 bases and J dropped 3 bases, with 12 bases sitting between them. The CDR3 loop spans 13 amino acids.

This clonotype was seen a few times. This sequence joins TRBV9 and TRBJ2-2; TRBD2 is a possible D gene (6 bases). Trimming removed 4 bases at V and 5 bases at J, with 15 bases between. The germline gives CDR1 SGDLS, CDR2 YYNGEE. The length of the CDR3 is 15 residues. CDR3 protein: CASSSSGTWTGELFF. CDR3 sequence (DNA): TGTGCCAGCAGCTCCTCCGGGACTTGGACCGGGGAGCTGTTTTTT.

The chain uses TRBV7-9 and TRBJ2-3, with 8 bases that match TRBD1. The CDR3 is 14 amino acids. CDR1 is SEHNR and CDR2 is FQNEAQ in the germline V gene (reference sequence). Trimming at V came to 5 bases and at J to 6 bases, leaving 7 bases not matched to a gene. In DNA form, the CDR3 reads TGTGCCAGCAGCCTGGGACAGGCCGCGGATACGCAGTATTTT. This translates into CASSLGQAADTQYF.

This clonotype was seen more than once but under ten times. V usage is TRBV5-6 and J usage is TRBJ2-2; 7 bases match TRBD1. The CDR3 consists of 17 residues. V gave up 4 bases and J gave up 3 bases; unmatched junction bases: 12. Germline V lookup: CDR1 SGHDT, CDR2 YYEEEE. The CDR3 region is CASSGRSQQGDTGELFF. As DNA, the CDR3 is TGTGCCAGCAGCGGGAGAAGCCAGCAGGGGGACACCGGGGAGCTGTTTTTT. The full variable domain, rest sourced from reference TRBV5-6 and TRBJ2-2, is DAGVTQSPTHLIKTRGQQVTLRCSPKSGHDTVSWYQQALGQGPQFIFQYYEEEERQRGNFPDRFSGHQFPNYSSELNVNALLLGDSALYLCASSGRSQQGDTGELFFGEGSRLTVL.

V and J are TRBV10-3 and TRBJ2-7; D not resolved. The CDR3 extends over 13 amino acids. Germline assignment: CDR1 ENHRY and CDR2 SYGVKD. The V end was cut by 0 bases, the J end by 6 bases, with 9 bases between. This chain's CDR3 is CAISESPGVEQYF. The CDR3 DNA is TGTGCCATCAGTGAGTCCCCGGGCGTCGAGCAGTACTTC.

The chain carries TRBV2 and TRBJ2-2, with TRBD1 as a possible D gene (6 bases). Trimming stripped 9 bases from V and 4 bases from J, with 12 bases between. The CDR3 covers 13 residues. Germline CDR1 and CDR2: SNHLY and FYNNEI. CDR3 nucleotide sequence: TGTGCCAGTAAAGGGACATCCACCGGGGAGCTGTTTTTT. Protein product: CASKGTSTGELFF. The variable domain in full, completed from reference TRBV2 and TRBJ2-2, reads EPEVTQTPSHQVTQMGQEVILRCVPISNHLYFYWYRQILGQKVEFLVSFYNNEISEKSEIFDDQFSVERPDGSNFTLKIRSTKLEDSAMYFCASKGTSTGELFFGEGSRLTVL.

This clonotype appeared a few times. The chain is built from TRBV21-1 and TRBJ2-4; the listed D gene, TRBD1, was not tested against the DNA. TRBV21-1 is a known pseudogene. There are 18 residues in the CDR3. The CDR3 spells CASSWSGCSELAKNIQYF. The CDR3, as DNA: TGTGCCAGCAGCTGGTCAGGGTGCAGCGAACTAGCCAAAAACATTCAGTACTTC.

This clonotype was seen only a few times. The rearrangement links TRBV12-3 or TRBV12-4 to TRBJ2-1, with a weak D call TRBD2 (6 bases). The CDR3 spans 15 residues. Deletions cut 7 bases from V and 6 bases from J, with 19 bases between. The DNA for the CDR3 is TGTGCCAGCACCGGGGGAGGATCTTTGAGCAATGAGCAGTTCTTC. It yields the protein CASTGGGSLSNEQFF.

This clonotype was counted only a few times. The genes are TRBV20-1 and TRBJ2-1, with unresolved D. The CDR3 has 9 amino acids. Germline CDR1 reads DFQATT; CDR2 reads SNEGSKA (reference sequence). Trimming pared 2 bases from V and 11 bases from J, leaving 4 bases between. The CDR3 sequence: CSARLKQFF. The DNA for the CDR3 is TGCAGTGCTAGACTGAAGCAGTTCTTC.

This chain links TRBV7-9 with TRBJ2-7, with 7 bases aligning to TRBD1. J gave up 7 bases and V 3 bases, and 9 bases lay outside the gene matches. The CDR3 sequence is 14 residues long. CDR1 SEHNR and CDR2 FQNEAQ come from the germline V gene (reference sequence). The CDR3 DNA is TGTGCCAGCAGCTTGAAGGACAGGTTAAGGGAGCAGTACTTC. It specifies CASSLKDRLREQYF.

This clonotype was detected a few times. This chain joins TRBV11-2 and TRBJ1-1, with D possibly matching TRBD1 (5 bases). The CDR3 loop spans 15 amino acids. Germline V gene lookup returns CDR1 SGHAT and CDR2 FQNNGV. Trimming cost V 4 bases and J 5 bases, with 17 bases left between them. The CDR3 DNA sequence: TGTGCCAGCAGCTCCTTGGTTGGGGGGGGAACTGAAGCTTTCTTT. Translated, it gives CASSSLVGGGTEAFF.

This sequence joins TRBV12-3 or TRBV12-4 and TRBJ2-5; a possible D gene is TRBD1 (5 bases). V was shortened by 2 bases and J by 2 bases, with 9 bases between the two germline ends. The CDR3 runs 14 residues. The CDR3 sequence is CASSLLPGQETQYF. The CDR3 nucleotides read TGTGCCAGCAGTTTACTGCCAGGGCAAGAGACCCAGTACTTC.

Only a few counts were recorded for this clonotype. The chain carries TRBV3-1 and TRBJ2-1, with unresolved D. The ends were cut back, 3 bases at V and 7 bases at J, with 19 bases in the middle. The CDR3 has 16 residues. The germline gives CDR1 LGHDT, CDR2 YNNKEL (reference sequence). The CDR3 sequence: CASSHLPSLFLNEQFF. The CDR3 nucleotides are TGTGCCAGCAGCCATCTCCCGTCCCTCTTCCTTAATGAGCAGTTCTTC.

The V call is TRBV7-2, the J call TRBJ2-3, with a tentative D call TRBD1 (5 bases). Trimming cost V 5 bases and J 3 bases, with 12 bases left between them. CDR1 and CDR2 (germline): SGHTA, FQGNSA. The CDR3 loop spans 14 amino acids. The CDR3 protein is CASSPRQITDTQYF. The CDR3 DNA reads TGTGCCAGCAGCCCGCGACAGATTACAGATACGCAGTATTTT.

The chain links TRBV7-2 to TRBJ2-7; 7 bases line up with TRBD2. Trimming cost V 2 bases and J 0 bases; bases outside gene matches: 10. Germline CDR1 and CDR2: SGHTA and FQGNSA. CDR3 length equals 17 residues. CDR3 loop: CASSLLAGTTFSYEQYF. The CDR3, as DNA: TGTGCCAGCAGCTTACTAGCCGGGACTACCTTCTCCTACGAGCAGTACTTC. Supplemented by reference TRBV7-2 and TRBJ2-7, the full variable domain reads GAGVSQSPSNKVTEKGKDVELRCDPISGHTALYWYRQSLGQGLEFLIYFQGNSAPDKSGLPSDRFSAERTGGSVSTLTIQRTQQEDSAVYLCASSLLAGTTFSYEQYFGPGTRLTVT.

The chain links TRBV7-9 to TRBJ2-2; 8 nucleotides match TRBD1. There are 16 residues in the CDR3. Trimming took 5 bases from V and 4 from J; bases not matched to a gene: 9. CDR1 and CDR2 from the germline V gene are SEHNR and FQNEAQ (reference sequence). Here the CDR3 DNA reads TGTGCCAGCAGCCCGCGACAGGGGCCGGGCACCGGGGAGCTGTTTTTT. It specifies CASSPRQGPGTGELFF.